Sequencing of this TCR beta chain was carried out in a study of shared clonotypes between healthy human individuals (dated by TCRdb to about 2020). About the investigation overall: The cohort comprised a couple of women and three men aged 18 to 49 years. Per donor, three plates each were used for CD4 naive and CD4 memory, two for CD8 naive, and one for CD8 memory. To estimate repertoire size and how much clonotype sharing occurs between individuals, the study deeply sequenced the blood TCR repertoires of roughly 5 healthy adults. Different laboratories and diverse techniques were used to prepare libraries and sequence TCR repertoires, to increase sequencing depth and limit assay-specific biases. Leukapheresis yielded between about 0.8 and 8.9 billion PBMCs per donor.

What the work shows at the level of the full study, not this receptor alone: The small number of donors limited the genetic and exposure-history diversity represented. Larger estimated clonotype richness was generally found for naive subsets than for memory subsets. Sampling was restricted to blood, and TCR repertoires in tissue are likely to differ from TCR repertoires in blood. Based on pairwise subsampling, the degree of clonotype sharing among donors was expected to be affected by sequencing depth. Compared with non-shared clonotypes, clonotypes shared by all four sorted-subset donors had higher generation probabilities. Around 5% of naive CD4, 3.5% of naive CD8, 2.3% of memory CD4, and approximately 0.39% of memory CD8 clonotypes were shared across several donors. Even with the large sequencing depth, rarefaction of the sorted-subset datasets indicated that sequencing was incomplete.

Using the deep immunoSEQ assay, multiplex PCR amplified TCR CDR3 regions from genomic DNA. Extracted genomic DNA from each cell subset was distributed evenly across all wells of several immunoSEQ 96-well plates, and each plate was treated as a replicate. Each replicate PCR for sorted subsets received around 200 ng genomic DNA, equal to about 30,000 T cell genomes. The purified libraries were quantified using a Qubit 3.0 fluorometer, sized with a Bioanalyzer 2100, and then quantified again using the KAPA Library Quantification kit. Each immunoSEQ 96-well plate was sequenced on its own single-read 150-cycle Illumina NextSeq 550 flow cell. On the authors' methods: Because the immunoSEQ output included only junctional sequences and no quality scores, the filtering could not be the same as the filtering used for full-length reads. To assign V/J genes and CDR3, sequences were annotated against IMGT germline references using PyIR, a Python wrapper for IgBLAST v1.9. Reads were removed for weak V/J assignments (E-value above 1e-6), missing CDR3, stop codons, out-of-frame junctions, or ambiguous translated residues. V3J clonotypes were defined as sequences sharing the same inferred V gene, J gene, and CDR3 amino acid sequence. To compute the percentage overlap between repertoires, the number of shared unique clonotypes was divided by the size of the smaller repertoire. Richness of each repertoire was evaluated using RTK rarefaction, the Chao1 estimator, and Recon v2.1 estimates of unobserved clonotypes. Generation probabilities were computed with OLGA for all TCRbeta clonotypes obtained by the gDNA method from several donors. The immuneACCESS repertoire file appears here via TCRdb, limited to in-frame rearrangements. These files lack a portion of the clones; in checked studies, under half of the deficit traces to unresolved V genes, and the cause of the others is not known. The D gene and trimming were derived from the DNA, and the V and J assignments and clone size from that table. This sample lists 2 million to 2.5 million clones; approximately 96% were detected once. The top ten clones comprise about 0.13% of the sample.

Ends trimmed: V by 4 bases, J by 6 bases; bases unmatched to a gene: 8. CDR3 length: 16 amino acids, cysteine to phenylalanine. Solely the CDR3 DNA is kept, with 48 bases framed from the first base. The germline V gene supplies CDR1 MNHEY and CDR2 SVGAGI. The donors were healthy, HIV-negative adults who had no recently reported acute infections or vaccinations. Only Caucasian adults living in Nashville, Tennessee, USA were represented among the donors. Magnetic negative selection was used to enrich CD4+ T cells, after which naive cells were positively selected on CD45RA and the negative fraction became the memory subset. After blood collection by leukapheresis, PBMCs were isolated using Ficoll-Histopaque density gradient centrifugation and then cryopreserved in the vapor phase of liquid nitrogen. Analytical flow cytometry was used to check the purity and quantity of each magnetically sorted T cell population. Genomic DNA was isolated from every sorted fraction and measured by UV absorbance on a Nanodrop 2000c.

Details on this clone: Its antigen is currently not known. Base qualities are not provided; no much larger clone lies one nucleotide away.

The chain employs TRBV6-5 and TRBJ2-3, with 12 bases matching TRBD2. The receptor was isolated from a man aged 18 to 35 in good health. Sequencing used naive CD4+ T cells sorted from blood. This specimen's cell subset or site label, per the study, means: CD45RA+ positively selected. In nucleotide form, the sequence is TGTGCCAGCAGTTGGACTAGCGGGGTGACACAGGATACGCAGTATTTT. This translates into CASSWTSGVTQDTQYF.